The subject of this entry is one T cell receptor (beta chain). The source of the sample is a study of control samples from healthy donors and cancer patients. CDR1 is KGHSH, CDR2 LQKENI, per germline. The CDR3 covers 14 residues. V gave up 6 bases and J gave up 4 bases, with 12 bases separating them. Clones were read by immunoSEQ multiplex PCR, and TCRdb kept only the in-frame ones, dropping some. The table shows 250,000 to 300,000 clones, with about four fifths occurring only once. The sequence came from a woman aged 60-70 years with lung cancer. What was sequenced was PBMCs. The genes are TRBV18 and TRBJ1-4; D not resolved. CDR3 DNA: TGTGCCAGCTCCCAAAAACAGAATAATGAAAAACTGTTTTTT. It codes for CASSQKQNNEKLFF.